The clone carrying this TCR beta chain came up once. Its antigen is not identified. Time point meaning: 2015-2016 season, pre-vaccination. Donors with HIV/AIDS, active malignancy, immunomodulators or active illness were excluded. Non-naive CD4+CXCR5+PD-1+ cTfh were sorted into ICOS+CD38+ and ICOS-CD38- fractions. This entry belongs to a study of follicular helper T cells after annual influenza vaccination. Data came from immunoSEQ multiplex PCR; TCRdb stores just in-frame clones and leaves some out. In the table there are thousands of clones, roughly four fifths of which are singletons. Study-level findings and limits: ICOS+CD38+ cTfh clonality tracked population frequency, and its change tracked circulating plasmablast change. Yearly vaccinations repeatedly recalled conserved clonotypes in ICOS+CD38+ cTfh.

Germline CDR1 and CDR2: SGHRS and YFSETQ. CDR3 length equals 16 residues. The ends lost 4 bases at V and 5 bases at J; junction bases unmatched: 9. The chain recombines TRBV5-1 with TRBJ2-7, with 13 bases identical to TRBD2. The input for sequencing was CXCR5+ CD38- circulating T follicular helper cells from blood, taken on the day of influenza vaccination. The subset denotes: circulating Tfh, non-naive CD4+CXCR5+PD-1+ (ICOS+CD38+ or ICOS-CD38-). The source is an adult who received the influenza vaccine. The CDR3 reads CASSRGLAGEVDEQYF. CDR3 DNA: TGCGCCAGCAGCCGCGGACTAGCGGGAGAAGTCGACGAGCAGTACTTC.